Listed below are T cell receptor beta chains from one sample, sequenced in a study of blood T cell repertoires in COVID-19. Clones were sequenced by immunoSEQ multiplex PCR, and TCRdb holds only the in-frame ones, with some missing. Here the sample spans approximately 210,000 clones, 88% being singletons. Sequences were obtained from peripheral blood. The receptors originated from a man aged 65-85 years with acute or convalescent COVID-19. Both conserved end residues are part of each CDR3. Each record gives: D gene, clone size, J gene, V gene, CDR3 DNA, CDR3 protein. A D gene is named only where the DNA matches it firmly. Clone size appears in some rows only: once, few, many, or a class for an expanded clone.

TRBD2 | few | TRBJ2-1 | TRBV12-5 | TGTGCTAGTGCCGGGAGCGGGAGGGCCCATGAGCAGTTCTTC | CASAGSGRAHEQFF
NA | NA | TRBJ2-7 | TRBV5-4 | TGTGCCAGCAGCTCCAACAGTTTCGAGCAGTACTTC | CASSSNSFEQYF
NA | NA | TRBJ2-7 | TRBV14 | TGTGCCAGCAGCCGCTCCCGGGGACATAGAGGCGAGCAGTACTTC | CASSRSRGHRGEQYF
TRBD2 | NA | TRBJ2-2 | TRBV19 | TGTGCCGCGGGACTAGCGGGAGTAGTGGCCGGGGAGCTGTTTTTT | CAAGLAGVVAGELFF
NA | once | TRBJ2-2 | TRBV5-4 | TGTGCCAGCAGCTTGATAGGGGACACCGGGGAGCTGTTTTTT | CASSLIGDTGELFF
NA | NA | TRBJ1-6 | TRBV19 | TGTGCCAGTAGGACCCGGGAGAATTCACCCCTCCACTTT | CASRTRENSPLHF
TRBD2 | NA | TRBJ2-5 | TRBV3-1/TRBV3-2 | TGTGCCAGCAGCCAAGAATTAGCGGGCGGACAAGAGACCCAGTACTTC | CASSQELAGGQETQYF
NA | NA | TRBJ2-7 | TRBV7-2 | TGTGCCAGCAGCCCTAGATCCGGGGGTAGCTCCTACGAGCAGTACTTC | CASSPRSGGSSYEQYF
NA | NA | TRBJ2-5 | TRBV5-1 | TGCGCCAGCAGCTCCTTGGAGACCCAGTACTTC | CASSSLETQYF
NA | NA | TRBJ1-1 | TRBV7-6 | TGTGCCAGCAGCTTAATATCTGGGCAGAACACTGAAGCTTTCTTT | CASSLISGQNTEAFF
TRBD1 | NA | TRBJ1-4 | TRBV19 | TGTGCCAGTAGCTCTTATGAGGGGGCGGGAGAAAAACTGTTTTTT | CASSSYEGAGEKLFF
NA | NA | TRBJ2-7 | TRBV16 | TGTGCCAGCAGCCACGCCCGAGCCATCTCCCTCTACGAGCAGTACTTC | CASSHARAISLYEQYF
NA | NA | TRBJ2-7 | TRBV13 | TGTGCCAGCAGCGCATCTATATACGAGCAGTACTTC | CASSASIYEQYF
NA | NA | TRBJ2-2 | TRBV6-5 | TGTGCCAGCAGTTTGCCCGGAGGTGGCGGGGAGCTGTTTTTT | CASSLPGGGGELFF
NA | NA | TRBJ2-1 | TRBV28 | TGTGCCAGCAGTTTATCCTGGGGGGAGGAGCAGTTCTTC | CASSLSWGEEQFF
TRBD1 | NA | TRBJ1-6 | TRBV6-6 | TGTGCCAGCAGTCTAATGGCCCGGACAGGGAGTAATTCACCCCTCCACTTT | CASSLMARTGSNSPLHF